Below, 23 T cell receptor beta chains from the same sample are listed, as sequenced in a study of blood T cell repertoires in COVID-19. Data came from immunoSEQ multiplex PCR; TCRdb stores just in-frame clones and leaves some out. The profile covers roughly 240,000 clones, with around 89% appearing a single time and around 2.5% taken by the ten largest. Sample: PBMCs or T cells enriched from blood (not recorded which). Every receptor here comes from a woman aged 40 to 50 with acute COVID-19.

This clone was seen only a few times. V gene TRBV5-4 combines with J gene TRBJ2-1; TRBD2 aligns across 7 bases. CDR1 and CDR2 from the germline V gene are SGHNT and YYREEE (reference sequence). The CDR3 is 16 residues long. V was pared by 3 bases and J by 0 bases, with 6 bases of the junction left unmatched. This CDR3 reads CASSSSGLSSYNEQFF. Written as DNA, the CDR3 is TGTGCCAGCAGCTCTAGCGGCTTGAGCTCCTACAATGAGCAGTTCTTC.

This chain uses TRBV7-2 with TRBJ1-6; the match to TRBD1 covers 7 bases. The CDR3 extends over 16 amino acids. With V trimmed by 1 base and J by 4 bases, 4 bases remained unmatched. CDR1 and CDR2 from the germline V gene are SGHTA and FQGNSA. The CDR3 DNA reads TGTGCCAGCAGCTTAGGCCAGGGGGAGTATAATTCACCCCTCCACTTT. This sequence encodes CASSLGQGEYNSPLHF.

This clone appeared a single time. The V call is TRBV7-8, the J call TRBJ2-1, with D perhaps TRBD2 (6 bases). The CDR3 runs 12 residues. Germline loops: CDR1 SGHVS, CDR2 FQNEAQ. CDR3 coding DNA: TGTGCGTCGGGAGCTAGCCTCAATGAGCAGTTCTTC. Amino acid sequence: CASGASLNEQFF.

The chain employs TRBV5-4 and TRBJ2-3; TRBD2 is a possible D gene (6 bases). Trimming removed 3 bases from V and 1 base from J, with 9 bases in between. CDR3 length equals 14 residues. From germline, CDR1 is SGHNT and CDR2 YYREEE (reference sequence). CDR3 DNA: TGTGCCAGCAGCTGGGGCGGGGGCACAGATACGCAGTATTTT. This sequence encodes CASSWGGGTDTQYF.

This chain links TRBV16 with TRBJ1-2; 8 positions agree with TRBD1. V shed 1 base, J shed 8 bases, and the junction held 9 bases outside the gene matches. The CDR3 consists of 15 residues. CDR1 KGHSY and CDR2 FQNENV come from the germline V gene. CDR3 in DNA: TGTGCCAGCAGCCAATGGGACAGGCTAGCGTGGGGCTACACCTTC. This sequence encodes CASSQWDRLAWGYTF.

The gene calls are TRBV5-6 and TRBJ1-4; D ambiguous. V gave up 1 base and J gave up 7 bases, with 11 bases separating them. The CDR3 runs 14 residues. Looked up from germline, CDR1 is SGHDT and CDR2 is YYEEEE. The CDR3 DNA is TGTGCCAGCAGCTTGAAGTTCGGAGGTGAAAAACTGTTTTTT. Protein sequence: CASSLKFGGEKLFF. Together with reference TRBV5-6 and TRBJ1-4, the CDR3 gives the full variable domain: DAGVTQSPTHLIKTRGQQVTLRCSPKSGHDTVSWYQQALGQGPQFIFQYYEEEERQRGNFPDRFSGHQFPNYSSELNVNALLLGDSALYLCASSLKFGGEKLFFGSGTQLSVL.

The chain couples TRBV4-3 to TRBJ2-5; TRBD1 agrees at 9 bases. Germline V gene sequence: CDR1 LGHNA, CDR2 YSLEER. The junction had 5 bases not matched to a gene; V was cut back by 1 base and J by 5 bases. The CDR3 is 15 residues long. The CDR3 bases are TGCGCCAGCAGCCAAGGGGACAGGGTAGGGGAGACCCAGTACTTC. Translated: CASSQGDRVGETQYF.

V and J are TRBV7-8 and TRBJ2-2, with TRBD2 as a possible D gene (5 bases). The V gene's germline CDR1 is SGHVS and CDR2 FQNEAQ. The length of the CDR3 is 15 residues. The V and J ends lost 5 bases and 1 base respectively, with 11 bases between them. CDR3 sequence: CASSPQAGNTGELFF. CDR3 in DNA: TGTGCCAGCAGCCCCCAGGCGGGGAACACCGGGGAGCTGTTTTTT.

This chain connects TRBV3-1 (or the pseudogene TRBV3-2) to TRBJ1-4; no definite D call. The CDR3 runs to 14 residues. The V and J ends lost 2 bases and 8 bases respectively, with 12 bases between them. Germline V gene data show CDR1 as LGHDT and CDR2 as YNNKEL (reference sequence). CDR3 sequence (DNA): TGTGCCAGCAGCCAATGGCAGGTTCGGGAAAAACTGTTTTTT. Its protein product is CASSQWQVREKLFF.

The chain links TRBV30 to TRBJ2-5; a possible D gene is TRBD1 (6 bases). This CDR3 region has 11 residues. Per germline, CDR1 GTSNPN and CDR2 SVGIG (reference sequence). Trimming shortened V by 4 bases and J by 5 bases, and 8 bases separated the two germline ends. The DNA of the CDR3 is TGTGCCTGGAACAGGGACGAGACCCAGTACTTC. Translating it yields CAWNRDETQYF.

The rearrangement uses TRBV6-5 and TRBJ2-7, with TRBD1 matching 7 bases. The CDR3 contains 14 residues. Germline V lookup: CDR1 MNHEY, CDR2 SVGAGI. J was trimmed by 0 bases and V by 7 bases; bases with no gene match: 6. CDR3 DNA: TGTGCCAGCATTAAACAGGGGACCTCCTACGAGCAGTACTTC. The encoded protein is CASIKQGTSYEQYF.

This rearrangement joins TRBV29-1 to TRBJ2-7; D remains unclear. CDR3 length equals 12 residues. Trimming stripped 4 bases from V and 5 bases from J, with 12 bases between. Germline values: CDR1 SQVTM, CDR2 ANQGSEA. The CDR3 DNA is TGCAGCGTTGGTGCAGGTAGAGACGAGCAGTACTTC. Amino acid sequence: CSVGAGRDEQYF.

This chain links TRBV29-1 with TRBJ2-7; unclear D gene. The germline gives CDR1 SQVTM, CDR2 ANQGSEA. V dropped 4 bases and J dropped 6 bases, with 10 bases sitting between them. The CDR3 contains 11 residues. The CDR3 loop reads CSVGVSGEQYV. The CDR3 DNA sequence: TGCAGCGTTGGGGTCTCGGGCGAGCAGTACGTC.

This rearrangement joins TRBV29-1 to TRBJ1-1, with D possibly TRBD1 on 5 matching bases. This CDR3 has 12 amino acids. Germline CDR1 and CDR2: SQVTM and ANQGSEA. V was trimmed by 3 bases and J by 6 bases, leaving 11 bases between them. This chain's CDR3 is CSVDGGEAEAFF. The CDR3, as DNA: TGCAGCGTTGACGGGGGGGAGGCTGAAGCTTTCTTT.

This clone was counted only a few times. V and J are TRBV10-3 and TRBJ2-7, with D perhaps TRBD2 (5 bases). Deletions cut 10 bases from V and 7 bases from J, with 20 bases between. The CDR3 is made up of 13 amino acids. CDR1 and CDR2 (germline): ENHRY, SYGVKD. CDR3 bases: TGTGCCACTTCGGGCGGAGGCACCAGGGAGCAGTACTTC. Translated, it gives CATSGGGTREQYF.

V usage is TRBV24-1 and J usage is TRBJ1-5, with D perhaps matching TRBD1 (6 bases). V shed 7 bases and J shed 6 bases, with 24 bases lying between them. This CDR3 has 17 amino acids. CDR1 is KGHDR, CDR2 SFDVKD, per germline. As DNA, the CDR3 is TGTGCCACCAGGCGGACGGCAGGGAGTGGCAGGGGTCAGCCCCAGCATTTT. This gives the protein CATRRTAGSGRGQPQHF.

V usage is TRBV7-9 and J usage is TRBJ2-3, with 7 bases aligning to TRBD2. The CDR3 consists of 16 residues. CDR1 is SEHNR, CDR2 FQNEAQ, per germline (reference sequence). V was pared by 5 bases and J by 0 bases, with 8 bases of the junction left unmatched. The CDR3 coding sequence is TGTGCCAGCAGCGCCGGCGGGGGTCTTAGCACAGATACGCAGTATTTT. It specifies CASSAGGGLSTDTQYF.

The chain carries TRBV10-3 and TRBJ1-2; D gene unclear. Germline assignment: CDR1 ENHRY and CDR2 SYGVKD. This CDR3 has 13 residues. V was trimmed by 2 bases and J by 4 bases, leaving 8 bases between them. CDR3 bases: TGTGCCATCAGTGAGAGAGGGCTCTATGGCTACACCTTC. Residues: CAISERGLYGYTF.

This clone showed up just once. This chain connects TRBV5-6 to TRBJ2-7; no firm D call. CDR1 is SGHDT and CDR2 is YYEEEE in the germline V gene. V lost 0 bases to trimming and J lost 7 bases, with 8 bases between them. The CDR3 sequence is 12 residues long. The CDR3 sequence: CASSLADREQYF. CDR3 sequence (DNA): TGTGCCAGCAGCTTGGCTGATCGGGAGCAGTACTTC.

This clone was recorded once. This chain uses TRBV5-4 with TRBJ2-2, with 8 bases lining up with TRBD2. The CDR3 is made up of 16 amino acids. Germline CDR1 reads SGHNT; CDR2 reads YYREEE (reference sequence). J gave up 2 bases and V 4 bases, and 7 bases lay outside the gene matches. For the CDR3, the DNA is TGTGCCAGCAGCACAAGCGGGGGAGGAAACACCGGGGAGCTGTTTTTT. It codes for CASSTSGGGNTGELFF.

The V gene is TRBV29-1, the J gene TRBJ1-1; 7 bases map to TRBD1. Germline-derived CDR1 and CDR2 are SQVTM and ANQGSEA. V lost 4 bases to trimming and J lost 3 bases; unmatched junction nucleotides: 5. CDR3 length: 13 amino acids. The CDR3 nucleotides are TGCAGCGTTGGAGACAGGGCAGACACTGAAGCTTTCTTT. Its protein is CSVGDRADTEAFF. The full variable domain, its missing parts supplied by reference TRBV29-1 and TRBJ1-1, is SAVISQKPSRDICQRGTSLTIQCQVDSQVTMMFWYRQQPGQSLTLIATANQGSEATYESGFVIDKFPISRPNLTFSTLTVSNMSPEDSSIYLCSVGDRADTEAFFGQGTRLTVV.

The V call is TRBV6-5, the J call TRBJ2-7, with 8 bases lining up with TRBD1. In germline, CDR1 is MNHEY, CDR2 SVGAGI. Losses at the gene ends were 5 bases for V and 4 bases for J; bases not matched to a gene: 7. This CDR3 spans 14 amino acids. The CDR3 coding sequence is TGTGCCAGCAGTCCGATGCAGGGGGCTTACGAGCAGTACGTC. Its translation: CASSPMQGAYEQYV.

The J gene is TRBJ1-4, the V gene TRBV12-5; perhaps TRBD1 as D (6 bases). The germline V and J ends were trimmed by 0 bases and 0 bases, with 14 bases remaining between them. Germline CDR1 LGHNT, CDR2 FRNRAP. The CDR3 is 18 residues long. The chain's CDR3 is CASGLVRGGAPTNEKLFF. The CDR3 bases are TGTGCTAGTGGTTTGGTACGTGGGGGGGCGCCAACTAATGAAAAACTGTTTTTT.